A single sample gave rise to the 8 T cell receptor beta chains below, sequenced in a study of T cell responses to AZD1222 COVID-19 vaccine. TCRdb's table, derived via immunoSEQ multiplex PCR, lists solely in-frame clones and lacks some. The table includes under 45,000 clones, 88% detected once. This sample comprised peripheral blood, obtained 28 days after the second dose of the MenACWY control vaccine. These receptors all stem from an adult who received the MenACWY meningococcal vaccine as a control.

V usage is TRBV2 and J usage is TRBJ1-2, with D possibly matching TRBD1 (6 bases). The CDR3 loop spans 12 amino acids. Germline-derived CDR1 and CDR2 are SNHLY and FYNNEI. Trimming took 6 bases from V and 8 from J, leaving 13 bases between them. The CDR3 bases are TGTGCCAGCAGAACAGGGTATTACGGCTACACCTTC. It encodes CASRTGYYGYTF.

This chain uses TRBV7-9 with TRBJ2-7; 7 bases align to TRBD1. The ends lost 3 bases at V and 2 bases at J; junction bases unmatched: 10. The length of the CDR3 is 16 residues. Germline loops: CDR1 SEHNR, CDR2 FQNEAQ (reference sequence). CDR3 loop: CASSFVGPGQPYEQYF. In DNA form, the CDR3 reads TGTGCCAGCAGCTTCGTGGGCCCGGGACAGCCCTACGAGCAGTACTTC.

This chain links TRBV7-9 with TRBJ2-5, with no clear D. CDR3 size: 13 residues. CDR1 is SEHNR and CDR2 is FQNEAQ in the germline V gene (reference sequence). The ends were cut back, 5 bases at V and 4 bases at J, with 11 bases in the middle. The CDR3 region has the DNA TGTGCCAGCAGCCGCGGCGTGGGAGAGACCCAGTACTTC. Residues: CASSRGVGETQYF.

The V gene is TRBV3-1 (or the pseudogene TRBV3-2), the J gene TRBJ1-4; a weak D match, TRBD1 (5 bases). The germline V gene encodes CDR1 LGHDT and CDR2 YNNKEL (reference sequence). V was trimmed by 4 bases and J by 0 bases, leaving 12 bases between them. The CDR3 is 16 residues long. CDR3: CASSLIRGSTNEKLFF. Written as DNA, the CDR3 is TGTGCCAGCAGCCTAATAAGGGGATCAACTAATGAAAAACTGTTTTTT.

The rearrangement links TRBV10-2 to TRBJ2-1; no firm D call. V was pared by 3 bases and J by 0 bases, with 12 bases between. Looked up from germline, CDR1 is WSHSY and CDR2 is SAAADI. The CDR3 sequence is 16 residues long. CDR3 nucleotide sequence: TGCGCCAGCAGTGACTTTGGCCCGGGCTCCTACAATGAGCAGTTCTTC. Amino acids: CASSDFGPGSYNEQFF.

This CDR3 reads CASTHPGANVLTF. The CDR3 DNA reads as TGTGCCAGCACCCACCCCGGGGCCAACGTCCTGACTTTC. The V gene is TRBV19, the J gene TRBJ2-6, with D unresolved. With 9 bases removed from V and 4 bases from J, the gap between germline ends came to 10 bases. The CDR3 runs to 13 residues. The V gene's germline CDR1 is LNHDA and CDR2 SQIVND (reference sequence).

The chain couples TRBV29-1 to TRBJ2-3, with D possibly called TRBD1 or TRBD2 (6 bases each). Germline CDR1 reads SQVTM; CDR2 reads ANQGSEA. This CDR3 is 13 amino acids long. The V end was cut by 7 bases, the J end by 0 bases, with 11 bases between. The DNA for the CDR3 is TGCAGCGACGGGGGCGTTAGCACAGATACGCAGTATTTT. It yields the protein CSDGGVSTDTQYF.

This chain joins TRBV7-9 and TRBJ1-1, with a possible D match to TRBD1 (6 bases). CDR3 length equals 16 residues. V dropped 5 bases and J dropped 2 bases, with 18 bases sitting between them. From germline, CDR1 is SEHNR and CDR2 FQNEAQ (reference sequence). CDR3 sequence: CASSQVRGGSNTEAFF. CDR3 bases: TGTGCCAGCAGCCAAGTGCGGGGGGGCAGCAACACTGAAGCTTTCTTT.